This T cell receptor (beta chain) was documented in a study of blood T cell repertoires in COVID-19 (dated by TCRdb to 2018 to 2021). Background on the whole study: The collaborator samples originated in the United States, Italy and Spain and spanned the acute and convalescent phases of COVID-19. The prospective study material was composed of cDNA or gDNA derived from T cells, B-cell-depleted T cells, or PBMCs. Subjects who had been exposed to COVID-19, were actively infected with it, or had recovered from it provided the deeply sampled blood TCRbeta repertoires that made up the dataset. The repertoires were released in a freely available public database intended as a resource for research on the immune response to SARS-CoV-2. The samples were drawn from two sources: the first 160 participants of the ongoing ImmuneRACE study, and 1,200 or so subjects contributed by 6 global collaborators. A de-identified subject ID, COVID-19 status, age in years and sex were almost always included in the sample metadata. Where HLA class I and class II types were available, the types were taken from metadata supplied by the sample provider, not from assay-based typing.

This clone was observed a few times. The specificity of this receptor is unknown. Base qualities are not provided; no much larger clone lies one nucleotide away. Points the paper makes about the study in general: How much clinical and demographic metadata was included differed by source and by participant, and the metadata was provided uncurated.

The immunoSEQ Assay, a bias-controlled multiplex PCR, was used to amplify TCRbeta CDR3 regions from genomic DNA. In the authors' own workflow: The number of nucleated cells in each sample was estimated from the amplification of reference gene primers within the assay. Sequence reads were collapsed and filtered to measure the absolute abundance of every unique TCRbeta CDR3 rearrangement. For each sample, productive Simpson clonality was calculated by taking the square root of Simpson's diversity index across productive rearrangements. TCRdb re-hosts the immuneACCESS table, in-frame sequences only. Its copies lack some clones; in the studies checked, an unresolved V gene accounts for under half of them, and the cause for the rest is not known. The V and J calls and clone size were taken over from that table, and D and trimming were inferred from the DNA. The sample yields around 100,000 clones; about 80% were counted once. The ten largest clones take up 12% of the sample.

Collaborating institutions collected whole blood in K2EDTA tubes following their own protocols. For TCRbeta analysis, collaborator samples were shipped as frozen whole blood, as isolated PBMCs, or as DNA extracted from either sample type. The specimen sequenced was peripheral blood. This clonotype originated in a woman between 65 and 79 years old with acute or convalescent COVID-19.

The CDR3 region reads CASSLVAGVGSPLHF. The nucleotide sequence is TGTGCCAGCAGCTTAGTGGCAGGGGTCGGTTCACCCCTCCACTTT. This chain is built from TRBV7-8 and TRBJ1-6, with a tentative D gene TRBD1 over 6 matching bases. Trimming removed 1 base from V and 9 bases from J, leaving 13 bases between the germline ends. The CDR3 starts with the cysteine, ends with the phenylalanine, and has 15 residues. This entry keeps only the CDR3 DNA: 45 bases, framed from base 1. CDR1 and CDR2 are read off the germline V gene as SGHVS and FQNEAQ.